A selection of T cell receptor beta chains follows, all from one sample in a study of Tregs in tolerant kidney transplant recipients. TCRdb's copy holds only in-frame clones and misses some; the assay was immunoSEQ multiplex PCR. The table records about 240,000 clones, around 81% of them present only once. Sequenced input: CD4+ T cells from blood. The source is a human donor in good health. CDR3s include the opening cysteine and the closing phenylalanine or tryptophan. Fields, in order: V gene, J gene, clone size, CDR3 protein. Part of the rows lack a size; the others show once, few, many or a class for expanded clones.

TRBV28	TRBJ2-7	.	CASSTNLGLASYEQYF
TRBV7-9	TRBJ2-1	once	CASSLGGGRSSYNEQFF
TRBV15	TRBJ1-2	.	CATSRGDSERSNYGYTF
TRBV12-5	TRBJ1-1	.	CASGVVLNGRGNTEAFF
TRBV5-1	TRBJ2-7	.	CASSLAIGTGVYEQYF
TRBV28	TRBJ2-2	.	CASSPTGRGTGELFF
TRBV7-6	TRBJ1-2	.	CASSLAPGQLNYGYTF
TRBV30	TRBJ1-5	.	CAWSGTNDNQPQHF
TRBV7-6	TRBJ1-1	.	CASSSGGGVGNTEAFF
TRBV30	TRBJ2-7	.	CAWSAASYEQYF
TRBV11-1	TRBJ2-5	.	CASSLMRGRETQYF
TRBV29-1	TRBJ2-7	.	CSALGRGGSEQYF
TRBV9	TRBJ1-1	.	CASSPTGQNTEAFF
TRBV9	TRBJ1-4	.	CASSVGDRGLSGKLFF
TRBV12-5	TRBJ1-1	.	CASGLTGGPLNTEAFF
TRBV5-1	TRBJ2-3	.	CASSPPAGTDTQYF
TRBV10-3	TRBJ1-2	.	CATGQGVGYTF
TRBV6-5	TRBJ1-2	.	CASSRDREMGYGYTF
TRBV11-1	TRBJ2-7	.	CASSLGSRVRGYEQYF
TRBV5-8	TRBJ2-2	.	CASSLALFTGELFF
TRBV6-5	TRBJ1-5	.	CASSYGGRINQPQHF
TRBV29-1	TRBJ1-2	.	CSVTGGETNYGYTF
TRBV6-5	TRBJ1-1	.	CASSYHQNTEAFF
TRBV4-1	TRBJ1-3	few	CASSQLNYRTSGNTIYF
TRBV2	TRBJ2-5	.	CALGQTGQETQYF
TRBV11-2	TRBJ2-3	.	CASSLDGGAADTQYF
TRBV5-8	TRBJ1-2	.	CASSFGHLENYGYTF
TRBV11-3	TRBJ2-3	.	CASSSEDRTDTQYF
TRBV5-1	TRBJ1-3	.	CASSRDAGQYTIYF
TRBV19	TRBJ1-2	once	CASMSTRQTERGYTF
TRBV9	TRBJ2-3	.	CASSVGPEGDRWYF
TRBV6-5	TRBJ1-2	.	CASSALGGNYGYTF
TRBV11-2	TRBJ1-2	.	CASSLQGTGGYTF
TRBV6-5	TRBJ1-5	.	CASSYSGRPNQPQHF
TRBV7-3	TRBJ2-7	.	CASSLSGHRGTEQYF
TRBV2	TRBJ2-5	.	CASRDPRGNQETQYF
TRBV27	TRBJ2-7	.	CASSSWTGDNEQYF
TRBV30	TRBJ2-7	.	CAWRKNPGTYEQYF
TRBV7-7	TRBJ2-5	.	CASSPLAGGQETQYF
TRBV11-2	TRBJ1-5	.	CASSPNVNQPQHF
TRBV7-9	TRBJ2-5	.	CASSEGSTGSQETQYF
TRBV4-1	TRBJ1-2	.	CASSQADGTGNTNYGYTF
TRBV5-1	TRBJ2-3	.	CASSLQGSRTDTQYF
TRBV6-4	TRBJ1-5	few	CASSELQGTQPQHF
TRBV30	TRBJ2-2	.	CAWRGGNTGELFF
TRBV5-1	TRBJ2-1	.	CASSFDGAGPRYNEQFF
TRBV7-3	TRBJ2-3	.	CASSSRAGGSTDTQYF
TRBV5-1	TRBJ2-2	.	CASRTGSTGELFF
TRBV11-3	TRBJ2-3	.	CASSLGGLAGASGTQYF
TRBV25-1	TRBJ2-2	.	CASSVDSRGTGELFF
TRBV25-1	TRBJ1-3	.	CASSDVRNSGNTIYF
TRBV7-9	TRBJ2-7	.	CASSFGSASGSAGYEQYF